One sample yielded the 2 T cell receptor beta chains listed below, sequenced in a study of T-cell reconstitution after alpha-beta-depleted transplantation in children (TCRdb year 2016). Library preparation was by PCR. Sequencing relied on an Illumina HiSeq 2500. Molecular barcoding was employed in the preparation of TCR libraries, with unique molecular identifiers being used to normalize TCRbeta repertoire quantification. TCRdb cleaned the public reads at Q25 with fastp, built clones with MiXCR and kept in-frame beta chains. Here each entry gathers all rows of one CDR3 protein and keeps the most common genes and DNA. The sample table records some 530,000 distinct CDR3 sequences; 9.5% to 15% of these occur just once. The ten largest account for 5% to 6% of the sample. Sequences were derived from PBMCs from the stem cell graft donor, sampled from the stem cell graft. All receptors come from a human donor who donated a stem cell graft to a child with combined immunodeficiency.

V is TRBV5-1 and J is TRBJ1-1, with D unresolved. The CDR3 has 13 residues. Germline assignment: CDR1 SGHRS and CDR2 YFSETQ. Trimming shortened V by 4 bases and J by 7 bases, and 14 bases separated the two germline ends. CDR3 DNA: TGCGCCAGCAGCCCGGTCGACTGGAGTGAAGCTTTCTTT. As protein: CASSPVDWSEAFF.

The chain links TRBV27 to TRBJ1-1; 8 nucleotides agree with TRBD1. Germline V lookup: CDR1 MNHEY, CDR2 SMNVEV (reference sequence). This CDR3 contains 16 residues. The ends lost 7 bases at V and 6 bases at J; junction bases unmatched: 16. CDR3 DNA sequence: TGTGCCAGCAACTCCCCGCTCGGCAGGGGGCTACCTGAAGCTTTCTTT. Its protein is CASNSPLGRGLPEAFF.